This is a list of T cell receptor beta chains from one sample in a study of CD8+CD57+ T cells in acquired aplastic anemia. TCRdb re-called the reads through MiXCR, storing one row per CDR3 protein. The sample has 200,000 to 300,000 distinct CDR3 sequences; 70% to 85% are singletons. Input material: sorted CD4+, CD8+, or CD8+CD57+ T cells (not recorded which) from PBMCs. Receptors were obtained from a human donor with aplastic anemia. The CDR3 runs from the conserved cysteine through the conserved F or W. The order of the fields is clone size, D gene, V gene, J gene, CDR3 DNA, CDR3 protein. A D gene is named only where the DNA matches it firmly. Clone size, where shown, is once, few, many, or a class for clones that have expanded.

many	.	TRBV9	TRBJ2-3	TGTGCCAGCAGCCCCCATAGCGGCCGCACAGATACGCAGTATTTT	CASSPHSGRTDTQYF
many	.	TRBV15	TRBJ2-3	TGTGCCACCAGCAGAGCCAGCGAGCAAGATACCCAGTACTTT	CATSRASEQDTQYF
.	.	TRBV5-8	TRBJ2-3	TGTGCCAGCGGCTACTGGGGGACAGATACGCAGTATTTT	CASGYWGTDTQYF
.	.	TRBV7-9	TRBJ2-5	TGTGCCAGCAGCTTACCCGGGTATCGCCGCCAAGACACCCAGTACTTC	CASSLPGYRRQDTQYF
few	.	TRBV9	TRBJ2-3	TGTGCCAGCAGCGCCCTCCGGGACATAAACACAGATACGCAGTATTTT	CASSALRDINTDTQYF
.	.	TRBV20-1	TRBJ2-1	TGCAGTGCTAGTGATTTACTAGCCGAGGGGAATGAGCAGTTCTTC	CSASDLLAEGNEQFF
.	.	TRBV19	TRBJ1-5	TGTGCCAGTAGTATTTCTTGGGGGTCCAATCAGGACCAGCATTTC	CASSISWGSNQDQHF
once	.	TRBV7-8	TRBJ2-1	TGTGCCAGCAGCTTAGAAAGAGGCCGGGGTACCCATGAGCAGTTCTTC	CASSLERGRGTHEQFF
.	.	TRBV7-2	TRBJ2-1	TGTGCCAGCAGGAATCACAGGAGGGCGGAGCGCGACTTCCAGTTCTTC	CASRNHRRAERDFQFF
.	.	TRBV7-9	TRBJ1-6	TGCGCCAGCAGCCAACATAGGAGCGGGGAGAGACACGACCACTTT	CASSQHRSGERHDHF
.	TRBD1	TRBV7-2	TRBJ1-6	TGTGCCAGCAGCTTAGCTTGGGGACAGGGTGGACTCTATTCACCCCTCCACTTT	CASSLAWGQGGLYSPLHF
.	.	TRBV7-8	TRBJ2-1	TGTGCCAGTAGTTTAGCGAGCGGAGCCGACAATGAGCAGTTCTTC	CASSLASGADNEQFF
.	.	TRBV7-9	TRBJ1-5	TGTGCCAGCAGCTCCGCGGGTGGTCCCGATACGCAGCATTTT	CASSSAGGPDTQHF
.	.	TRBV11-3	TRBJ2-1	TGTGCCAGCAGCTTCACAGGGATAGGGGCAGATAAGCAGTTCTTC	CASSFTGIGADKQFF
.	.	TRBV7-9	TRBJ2-1	TGCGCCAGCAGCTTGGTGCAGGGGGGAAAGGAGCAGCAGTTC	CASSLVQGGKEQQF
.	.	TRBV2	TRBJ1-1	TGTGCCAGCGGGGACGGGGGCACGGGTACGCCGTTTTTT	CASGDGGTGTPFF
.	.	TRBV19	TRBJ1-5	TGTGCCAGTAGTTTAACAGGTAGCACTCAGCCTGAGCATTTT	CASSLTGSTQPEHF
.	.	TRBV20-1	TRBJ2-7	TGCAGTGCCAGTGGGGGGGCGAGTTACGAGCAGTACTTC	CSASGGASYEQYF
.	TRBD1	TRBV5-5	TRBJ2-4	TGTGCCAGCAGCGTGGACAGGAACATTCAGTACTTC	CASSVDRNIQYF
.	.	TRBV7-2	TRBJ1-1	TGTGCCAGCAGCTCCGGGGGGACTGCGTACGTAGGCAGTTTCTTT	CASSSGGTAYVGSFF
.	.	TRBV9	TRBJ2-5	TGTGCCAGCAGCAGAGGGGCACACAGAACAGATAAGTACTTC	CASSRGAHRTDKYF
.	.	TRBV5-1	TRBJ1-5	TGCGCCAGCAGCCATACAGAGGGACAGCCCCAGCATTTT	CASSHTEGQPQHF
.	.	TRBV7-6	TRBJ2-1	TGTGCCAGCAGCTTACTTCCCTGCTCCTCAACTGAGCAGTTCTTC	CASSLLPCSSTEQFF
.	.	TRBV29-1	TRBJ1-1	TGCAGCGTTTCCCGGGGTGGGGACACTGAAGCTTTCTTT	CSVSRGGDTEAFF
.	.	TRBV15	TRBJ2-3	TGTGCCACCAGCAGAGGGGGAGACCAAGAGACCCAGTACTTT	CATSRGGDQETQYF
once	.	TRBV7-3	TRBJ2-5	TGTGCCACCAGCAGAGCTGGTCGTCCCGAGACGCAGTATTTC	CATSRAGRPETQYF
once	TRBD1	TRBV7-8	TRBJ1-2	TGTGCCAGCAGCTTTGATCCAGACGGGACAGCTGTTTCCACCTTC	CASSFDPDGTAVSTF
.	.	TRBV7-8	TRBJ1-1	TGTGCCAGCAGCTTAGAGCGGGGACCGAATACTGAAGCTTTCTTT	CASSLERGPNTEAFF
.	.	TRBV2	TRBJ2-3	TGTGCCAGCAGTGAAGCGCGAGAGGGGCTGGGCACAGATACGCAGTATTTT	CASSEAREGLGTDTQYF
.	.	TRBV7-6	TRBJ1-6	TGTGCCAGCAGCTTGAGTGCCTATAATTCACCCCCCCCCTTT	CASSLSAYNSPPPF
many	TRBD1	TRBV7-8	TRBJ2-6	TGTGCCAGCAGCCCCCCAGGACAGGGTTTTAGCTCTGGGGCCAACGTCCTGACTTTC	CASSPPGQGFSSGANVLTF
.	.	TRBV7-8	TRBJ2-5	TGTGCCAGCAGCTACGGGGGTCTACAAGAGACCCAGTACTTC	CASSYGGLQETQYF
few	TRBD2	TRBV19	TRBJ2-3	TGTGCCAGTAGTTTAGCGGGCGGTCCCGACAATGAGCAGTTT	CASSLAGGPDNEQF
.	.	TRBV27	TRBJ1-2	TGTGCCAGCAGTGCACTAGCGGGGGGCGCGTTGCTTGGCTACACCTTC	CASSALAGGALLGYTF
few	TRBD2	TRBV2	TRBJ2-3	TGTGCCAGCAGTACCGGACTAGCTACCGATACGCAGTATTTT	CASSTGLATDTQYF
.	.	TRBV20-1	TRBJ1-6	TGCAGTGCTAGGAATGGGCGTGCCTCCTATAATTCACCCCTCCACTTT	CSARNGRASYNSPLHF
.	TRBD2	TRBV10-3	TRBJ2-1	TGTGCCATCAGTGAGTCGATGATTAGCGGGGGCTACAATGAGCAGTTCTTC	CAISESMISGGYNEQFF
.	.	TRBV7-6	TRBJ2-1	TGTGCCAGCAGCTTAGGGTCAGGGACTGAAGCTTTCTTTCAGTTCTTC	CASSLGSGTEAFFQFF
.	.	TRBV7-8	TRBJ1-2	TGTGCCAGCAGCTTCGGGGGAGGTCCGGATACGCAGTACACCTTC	CASSFGGGPDTQYTF
.	.	TRBV7-9	TRBJ2-5	TGTGCCAGCAGCTTTCACAGCAGCGGAGGGGAGAACCAGTACTTC	CASSFHSSGGENQYF
many	.	TRBV14	TRBJ2-2	TGTGCCAGCAGCCTAAAGGGGGGGTCGAACACCGGGGGGCTGTTTTTT	CASSLKGGSNTGGLFF
.	.	TRBV7-9	TRBJ2-7	TGTGCCAGCAGTGATGAGGCGATCCATGAGCAGTACTTC	CASSDEAIHEQYF
many	.	TRBV5-4	TRBJ2-2	TGTGCCAGCACCGACGGCCCGGGCACCGGGGAGCTGTTTTTT	CASTDGPGTGELFF
many	TRBD2	TRBV20-1	TRBJ2-3	TGCAGTGCTCGATCGACTAGCGGGGCAACTAGCACAGATACGCAGTATTTT	CSARSTSGATSTDTQYF
.	.	TRBV7-3	TRBJ1-2	TGTGCCAGCAGCTTGGAGAGGCAAGGGCTCGTAAACCACTACACCTTC	CASSLERQGLVNHYTF
once	TRBD2	TRBV7-9	TRBJ2-2	TGTGCCAGCAGACCCTCCCTAGCGGCGGACGGGGAGCTGTTTTTT	CASRPSLAADGELFF
once	.	TRBV19	TRBJ2-7	TGTGCCAGTAGTATAGCGGGCGGGCCCAATGAGCAGTACTTC	CASSIAGGPNEQYF
many	TRBD1	TRBV12-3/TRBV12-4	TRBJ2-2	TGTGCCAGCACCCTAGGGAGACAGGGATACACCGGGGAGCTGTTTTTT	CASTLGRQGYTGELFF
once	TRBD2	TRBV9	TRBJ2-3	TGTGCCAGCAGCTTAGCGGTATGGACTAGCGGTAGCACAGATACGCAGTATTTT	CASSLAVWTSGSTDTQYF
once	.	TRBV7-2	TRBJ1-1	TGTGCCAGCAGCTTAGATCCAGCCGGGAACGCCCATTCTTTCTTT	CASSLDPAGNAHSFF
.	.	TRBV7-9	TRBJ1-2	TGTGCCAGCAGCTTAGTACCCGGGGCGTTTGGTTTTACCTTC	CASSLVPGAFGFTF